What follows are 11 T cell receptor beta chains derived from one specimen sequenced in a study of blood T cell repertoires in COVID-19. This table comes from immunoSEQ multiplex PCR, and its TCRdb copy is limited to in-frame clones, with some not included. The table records around 250,000 clones, 84% of them present only once. Sequenced: peripheral blood. The receptors come from a woman in her forties who had recovered from COVID-19.

V gene TRBV7-9 combines with J gene TRBJ1-2; maybe TRBD1 (6 bases). The CDR3 loop spans 16 amino acids. Trimming stripped 5 bases from V and 0 bases from J, with 16 bases between. Germline-derived CDR1 and CDR2 are SEHNR and FQNEAQ (reference sequence). The CDR3 loop is CASSLGQHSANYGYTF. The CDR3 bases are TGTGCCAGCAGCCTAGGACAGCACAGCGCTAACTATGGCTACACCTTC.

The chain joins TRBV28 to TRBJ1-1; 8 bases align to TRBD1. The CDR3 contains 15 residues. J gave up 4 bases and V 5 bases, and 9 bases lay outside the gene matches. CDR1 MDHEN and CDR2 SYDVKM come from the germline V gene. This CDR3 is CASSPTGGPVTEAFF. DNA of the CDR3: TGTGCCAGCAGTCCCACAGGGGGGCCTGTCACTGAAGCTTTCTTT.

The chain recombines TRBV19 with TRBJ1-5; D uncertain. Germline V gene lookup returns CDR1 LNHDA and CDR2 SQIVND (reference sequence). V was cut by 4 bases and J by 2 bases, with 9 bases left in between. The CDR3 extends over 14 amino acids. The CDR3 spells CASSSWGGNQPQHF. The CDR3, as DNA: TGTGCCAGTAGTAGCTGGGGAGGCAATCAGCCCCAGCATTTT.

This chain connects TRBV28 to TRBJ2-5; 12 nucleotides agree with TRBD2. There are 16 residues in the CDR3. The junction had 4 bases not matched to a gene; V was cut back by 1 base and J by 4 bases. Germline V gives CDR1 MDHEN, CDR2 SYDVKM. The CDR3 coding sequence is TGTGCCAGCAGTTTATTACTAGCGGGGGGTCGAGAGACCCAGTACTTC. As protein: CASSLLLAGGRETQYF.

V gene TRBV7-6 combines with J gene TRBJ1-6, with 9 bases identical to TRBD1. In germline, CDR1 is SGHVS, CDR2 FNYEAQ. The CDR3 sequence is 15 residues long. V dropped 5 bases and J dropped 5; count of bases not matched to a gene: 4. CDR3 residues: CASSLRTGDNSPLHF. The CDR3 region has the DNA TGTGCCAGCAGCCTACGGACAGGGGATAATTCACCCCTCCACTTT.

The chain joins TRBV7-9 to TRBJ2-3; D gene ambiguous. The CDR3 spans 14 residues. Trimming pared 3 bases from V and 0 bases from J, leaving 7 bases between. CDR1 SEHNR and CDR2 FQNEAQ come from the germline V gene (reference sequence). CDR3 protein: CASSFPTSTDTQYF. CDR3 nucleotide sequence: TGTGCCAGCAGCTTCCCGACTAGCACAGATACGCAGTATTTT. Complete variable domain (other parts from reference TRBV7-9 and TRBJ2-3): DTGVSQNPRHKITKRGQNVTFRCDPISEHNRLYWYRQTLGQGPEFLTYFQNEAQLEKSRLLSDRFSAERPKGSFSTLEIQRTEQGDSAMYLCASSFPTSTDTQYFGPGTRLTVL.

This chain links TRBV3-1 (or the pseudogene TRBV3-2) with TRBJ2-7; 11 nucleotides line up with TRBD2. Trimming took 4 bases from V and 2 from J; bases not matched to a gene: 10. The CDR3 runs 17 residues. Per the germline V gene, CDR1 is LGHDT and CDR2 is YNNKEL (reference sequence). CDR3 protein: CASSLIDSGGDPYEQYF. As DNA, the CDR3 is TGTGCCAGCAGCCTAATCGATAGCGGGGGGGACCCCTACGAGCAGTACTTC.

The gene calls are TRBV14 and TRBJ1-2; the D gene is possibly TRBD1 (6 bases). CDR3 length: 16 amino acids. Germline V gene lookup returns CDR1 SGHDN and CDR2 FVKESK. V was pared by 0 bases and J by 8 bases, with 19 bases between. CDR3 bases: TGTGCCAGCAGCCAAGATATTCGGGGGGCGTCGCGAGGCTACACCTTC. It codes for CASSQDIRGASRGYTF. Full variable domain (remainder filled in from reference TRBV14 and TRBJ1-2): EAGVTQFPSHSVIEKGQTVTLRCDPISGHDNLYWYRRVMGKEIKFLLHFVKESKQDESGMPNNRFLAERTGGTYSTLKVQPAELEDSGVYFCASSQDIRGASRGYTFGSGTRLTVV.

The V call is TRBV3-1 (or the pseudogene TRBV3-2), the J call TRBJ2-7, with no clear D. The CDR3 is 14 amino acids. V was cut by 4 bases and J by 3 bases, with 13 bases left in between. Per the germline V gene, CDR1 is LGHDT and CDR2 is YNNKEL (reference sequence). For the CDR3, the DNA is TGTGCCAGCAGCCTCTCCCTGAATAGCTACGAGCAGTACTTC. As protein: CASSLSLNSYEQYF.

The V and J genes are TRBV5-1 and TRBJ2-3; D gene uncertain. V was trimmed by 0 bases and J by 4 bases, leaving 9 bases between them. From germline, CDR1 is SGHRS and CDR2 YFSETQ. The CDR3 has 14 amino acids. The CDR3 reads CASSLDFQPDTQYF. CDR3 coding DNA: TGCGCCAGCAGCTTGGACTTTCAACCAGATACGCAGTATTTT.

CDR3 amino acids: CASSLEGGNQPQHF. DNA of the CDR3: TGTGCCAGCAGTTTGGAGGGGGGGAATCAGCCCCAGCATTTT. The chain is built from TRBV2 and TRBJ1-5; possible D gene TRBD1, 6 bases. The V end lost 5 bases, the J end lost 4 bases, and 12 bases lay between the germline ends. The germline V gene encodes CDR1 SNHLY and CDR2 FYNNEI. The CDR3 totals 14 residues.